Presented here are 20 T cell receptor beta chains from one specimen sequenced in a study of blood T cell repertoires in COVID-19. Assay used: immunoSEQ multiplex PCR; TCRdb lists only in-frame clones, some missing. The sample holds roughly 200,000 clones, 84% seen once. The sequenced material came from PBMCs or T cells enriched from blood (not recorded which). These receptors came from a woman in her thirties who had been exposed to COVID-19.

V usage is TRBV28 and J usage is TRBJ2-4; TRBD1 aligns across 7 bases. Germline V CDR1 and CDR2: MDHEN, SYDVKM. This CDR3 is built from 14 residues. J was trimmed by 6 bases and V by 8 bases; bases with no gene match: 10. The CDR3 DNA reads TGTGCCAGCGACACAGGGGAGATGGGAAACATTCAGTACTTC. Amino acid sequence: CASDTGEMGNIQYF.

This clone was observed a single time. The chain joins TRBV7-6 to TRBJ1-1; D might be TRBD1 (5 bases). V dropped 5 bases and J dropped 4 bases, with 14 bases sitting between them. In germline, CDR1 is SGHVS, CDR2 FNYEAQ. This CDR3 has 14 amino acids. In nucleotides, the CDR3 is TGTGCCAGCAGCGGAGTTTCAGGGCCCACTGAAGCTTTCTTT. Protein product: CASSGVSGPTEAFF.

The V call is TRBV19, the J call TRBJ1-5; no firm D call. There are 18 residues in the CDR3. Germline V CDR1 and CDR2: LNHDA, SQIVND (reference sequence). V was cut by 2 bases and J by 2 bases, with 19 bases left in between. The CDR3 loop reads CASSILRMANRGNQPQHF. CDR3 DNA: TGTGCCAGTAGTATATTAAGGATGGCCAATCGGGGCAATCAGCCCCAGCATTTT.

CDR3 in amino acids: CASSEAVNSYEQYF. The DNA for the CDR3 is TGCGCCAGCAGTGAGGCGGTGAATTCCTACGAGCAGTACTTC. The chain carries TRBV10-2 and TRBJ2-7; no definite D call. Germline CDR1 is WSHSY and CDR2 is SAAADI. The ends were cut back, 2 bases at V and 1 base at J, with 9 bases in the middle. The CDR3 is 14 amino acids.

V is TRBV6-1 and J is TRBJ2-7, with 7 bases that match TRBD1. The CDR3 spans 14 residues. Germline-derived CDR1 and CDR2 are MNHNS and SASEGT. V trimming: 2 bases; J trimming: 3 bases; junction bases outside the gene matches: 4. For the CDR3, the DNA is TGTGCCAGCAGTGAACTCGGGGACAGCTACGAGCAGTACTTC. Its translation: CASSELGDSYEQYF.

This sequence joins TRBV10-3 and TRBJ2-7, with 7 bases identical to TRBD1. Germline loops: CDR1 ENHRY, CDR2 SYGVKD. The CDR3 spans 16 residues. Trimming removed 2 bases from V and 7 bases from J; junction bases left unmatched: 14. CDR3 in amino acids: CAISERMGTARLEQYF. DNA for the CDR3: TGTGCCATCAGTGAGAGAATGGGGACAGCTCGGCTGGAGCAGTACTTC.

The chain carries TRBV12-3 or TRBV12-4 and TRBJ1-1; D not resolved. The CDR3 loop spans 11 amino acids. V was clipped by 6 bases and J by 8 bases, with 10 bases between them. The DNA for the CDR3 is TGTGCCAGCAGCCCTACACAGGAAGCTTTCTTT. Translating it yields CASSPTQEAFF.

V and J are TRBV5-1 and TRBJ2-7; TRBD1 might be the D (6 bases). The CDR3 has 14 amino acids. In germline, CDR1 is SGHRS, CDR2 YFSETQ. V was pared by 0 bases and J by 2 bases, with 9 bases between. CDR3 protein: CASSLAQGPYEQYF. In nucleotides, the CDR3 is TGCGCCAGCAGCTTGGCCCAGGGGCCCTACGAGCAGTACTTC.

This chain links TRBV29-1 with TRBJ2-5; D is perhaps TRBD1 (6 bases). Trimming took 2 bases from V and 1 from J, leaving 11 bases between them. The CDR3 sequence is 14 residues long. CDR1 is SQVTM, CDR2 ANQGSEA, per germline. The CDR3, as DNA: TGCAGCGTTGAAAGGGGGAATACCCAAGAGACCCAGTACTTC. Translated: CSVERGNTQETQYF.

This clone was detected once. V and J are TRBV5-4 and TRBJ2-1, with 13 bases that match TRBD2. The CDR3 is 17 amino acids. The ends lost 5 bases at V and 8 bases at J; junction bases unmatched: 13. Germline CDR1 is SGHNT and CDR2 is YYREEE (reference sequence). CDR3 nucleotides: TGTGCCAGCAGACTCACTAGCGGGGGGGCCGCTCGGGATGAGCAGTTCTTC. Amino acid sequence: CASRLTSGGAARDEQFF.

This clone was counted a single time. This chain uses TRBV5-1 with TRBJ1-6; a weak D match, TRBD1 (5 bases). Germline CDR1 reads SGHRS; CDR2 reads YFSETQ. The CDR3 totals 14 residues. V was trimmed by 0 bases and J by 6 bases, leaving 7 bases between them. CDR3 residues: CASSLGQINSPLHF. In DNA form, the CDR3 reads TGCGCCAGCAGCTTGGGACAGATTAATTCACCCCTCCACTTT.

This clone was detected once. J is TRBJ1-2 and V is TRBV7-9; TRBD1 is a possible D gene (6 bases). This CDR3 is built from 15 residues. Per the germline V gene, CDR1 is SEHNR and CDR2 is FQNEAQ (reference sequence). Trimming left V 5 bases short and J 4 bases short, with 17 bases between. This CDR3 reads CASSPHGQTSYGYTF. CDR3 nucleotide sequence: TGTGCCAGCAGCCCACACGGACAGACGTCCTATGGCTACACCTTC.

The CDR3 DNA follows: TGTGCCAGCAGCTTAAACAGGGGTGTGACGGCCGGGGAGCTGTTTTTT. Translated, it gives CASSLNRGVTAGELFF. The chain recombines TRBV5-4 with TRBJ2-2; 7 positions match TRBD1. The CDR3 has 16 residues. J lost 6 bases, V lost 2 bases, and 10 bases had no gene match. Germline V gene data show CDR1 as SGHNT and CDR2 as YYREEE (reference sequence).

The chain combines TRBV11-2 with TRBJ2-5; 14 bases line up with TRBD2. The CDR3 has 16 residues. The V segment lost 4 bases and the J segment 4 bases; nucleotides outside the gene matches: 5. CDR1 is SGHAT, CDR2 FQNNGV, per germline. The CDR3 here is CASSYGLAGGRETQYF. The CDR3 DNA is TGTGCCAGCAGCTACGGACTAGCGGGGGGCCGAGAGACCCAGTACTTC.

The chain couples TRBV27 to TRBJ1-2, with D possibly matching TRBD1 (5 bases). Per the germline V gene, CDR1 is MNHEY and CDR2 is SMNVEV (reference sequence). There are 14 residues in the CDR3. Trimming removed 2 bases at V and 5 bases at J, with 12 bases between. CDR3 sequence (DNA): TGTGCCAGCAGTTTAGGGGGGTGGCCTTATGGCTACACCTTC. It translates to CASSLGGWPYGYTF.

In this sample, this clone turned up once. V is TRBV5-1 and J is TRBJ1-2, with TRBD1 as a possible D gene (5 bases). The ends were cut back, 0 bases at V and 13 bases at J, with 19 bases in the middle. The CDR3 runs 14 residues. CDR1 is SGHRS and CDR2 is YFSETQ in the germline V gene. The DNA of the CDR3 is TGCGCCAGCAGCTTGGAACTACCCAGGGCGTTAGTCACCTTC. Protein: CASSLELPRALVTF.

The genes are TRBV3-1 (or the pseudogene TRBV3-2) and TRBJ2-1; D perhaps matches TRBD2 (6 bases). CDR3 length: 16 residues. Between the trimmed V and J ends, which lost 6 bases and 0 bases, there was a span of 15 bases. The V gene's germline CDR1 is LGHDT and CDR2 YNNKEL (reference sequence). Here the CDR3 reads CASRGGGKDSYNEQFF. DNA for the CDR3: TGTGCCAGCAGGGGAGGCGGAAAGGACTCCTACAATGAGCAGTTCTTC.

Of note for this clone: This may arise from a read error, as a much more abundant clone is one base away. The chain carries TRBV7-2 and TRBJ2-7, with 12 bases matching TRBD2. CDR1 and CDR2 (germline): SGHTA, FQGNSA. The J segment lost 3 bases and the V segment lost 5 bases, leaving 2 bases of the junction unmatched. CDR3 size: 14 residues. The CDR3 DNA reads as TGTGCCAGCAGCCCGGGACTAGCGGGCTACGAGCAGTACTTC. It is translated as CASSPGLAGYEQYF.

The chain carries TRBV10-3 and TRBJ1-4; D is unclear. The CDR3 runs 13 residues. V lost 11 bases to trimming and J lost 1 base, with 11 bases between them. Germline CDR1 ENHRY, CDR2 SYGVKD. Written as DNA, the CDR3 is TGTGCCGCCCGGCGGGGAACTAATGAAAAACTGTTTTTT. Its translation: CAARRGTNEKLFF.

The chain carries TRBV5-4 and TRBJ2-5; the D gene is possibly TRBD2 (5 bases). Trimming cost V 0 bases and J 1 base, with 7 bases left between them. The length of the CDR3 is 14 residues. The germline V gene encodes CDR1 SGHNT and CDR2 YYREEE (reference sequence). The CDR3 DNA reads TGTGCCAGCAGCTTGGTGGGGAGCCAAGAGACCCAGTACTTC. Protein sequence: CASSLVGSQETQYF.